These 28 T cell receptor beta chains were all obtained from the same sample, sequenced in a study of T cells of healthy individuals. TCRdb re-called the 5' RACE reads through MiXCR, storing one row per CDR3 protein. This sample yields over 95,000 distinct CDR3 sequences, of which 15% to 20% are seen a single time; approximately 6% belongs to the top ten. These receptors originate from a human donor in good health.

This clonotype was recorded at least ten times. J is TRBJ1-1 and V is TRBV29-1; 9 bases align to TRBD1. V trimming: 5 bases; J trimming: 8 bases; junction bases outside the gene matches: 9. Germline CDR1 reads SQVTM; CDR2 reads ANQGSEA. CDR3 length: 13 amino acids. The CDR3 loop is CSVSLDRGREAFF. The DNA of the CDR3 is TGCAGCGTTTCCCTGGACAGGGGCCGAGAAGCTTTCTTT. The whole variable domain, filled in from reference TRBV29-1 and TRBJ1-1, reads SAVISQKPSRDICQRGTSLTIQCQVDSQVTMMFWYRQQPGQSLTLIATANQGSEATYESGFVIDKFPISRPNLTFSTLTVSNMSPEDSSIYLCSVSLDRGREAFFGQGTRLTVV.

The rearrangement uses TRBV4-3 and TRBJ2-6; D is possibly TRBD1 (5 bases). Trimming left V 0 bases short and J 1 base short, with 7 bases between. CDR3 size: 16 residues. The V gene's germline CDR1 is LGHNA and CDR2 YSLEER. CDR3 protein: CASSQDAGSGANVLTF. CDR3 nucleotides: TGCGCCAGCAGCCAAGATGCAGGGTCTGGGGCCAACGTCCTGACTTTC.

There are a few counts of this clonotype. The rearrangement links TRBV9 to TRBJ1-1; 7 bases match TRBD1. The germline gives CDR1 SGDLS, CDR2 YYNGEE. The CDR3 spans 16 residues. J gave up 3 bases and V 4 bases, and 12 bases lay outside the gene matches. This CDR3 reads CASSHVGGLVDTEAFF. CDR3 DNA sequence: TGTGCCAGCAGCCATGTAGGGGGCTTGGTAGACACTGAAGCTTTCTTT. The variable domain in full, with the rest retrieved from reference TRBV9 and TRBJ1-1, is DSGVTQTPKHLITATGQRVTLRCSPRSGDLSVYWYQQSLDQGLQFLIQYYNGEERAKGNILERFSAQQFPDLHSELNLSSLELGDSALYFCASSHVGGLVDTEAFFGQGTRLTVV.

The CDR3: CASSLTGLAGAGTGELFF. The CDR3 region has the DNA TGTGCCAGCAGCTTAACGGGACTAGCGGGAGCGGGCACCGGGGAGCTGTTTTTT. The chain carries TRBV7-3 and TRBJ2-2; 14 bases align to TRBD2. V lost 0 bases and J lost 4; bases outside the gene matches: 4. The CDR3 runs to 18 residues. The germline gives CDR1 SGHTA, CDR2 FQGTGA.

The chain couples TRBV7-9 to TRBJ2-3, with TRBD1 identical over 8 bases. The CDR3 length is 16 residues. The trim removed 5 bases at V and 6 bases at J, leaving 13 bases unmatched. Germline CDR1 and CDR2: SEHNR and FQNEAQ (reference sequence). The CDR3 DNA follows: TGTGCCAGCAGCAATTCCCGGACAGGGCGCGTTGATACGCAGTATTTT. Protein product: CASSNSRTGRVDTQYF.

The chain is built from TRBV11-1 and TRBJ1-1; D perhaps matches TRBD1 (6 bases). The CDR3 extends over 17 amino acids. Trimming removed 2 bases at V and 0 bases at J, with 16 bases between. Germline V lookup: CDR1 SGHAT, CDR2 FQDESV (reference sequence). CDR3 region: CASSLRQAQFMNTEAFF. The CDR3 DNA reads TGTGCCAGCAGCTTAAGACAGGCCCAGTTCATGAACACTGAAGCTTTCTTT. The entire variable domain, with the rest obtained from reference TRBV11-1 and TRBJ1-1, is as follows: EAEVAQSPRYKITEKSQAVAFWCDPISGHATLYWYRQILGQGPELLVQFQDESVVDDSQLPKDRFSAERLKGVDSTLKIQPAELGDSAMYLCASSLRQAQFMNTEAFFGQGTRLTVV.

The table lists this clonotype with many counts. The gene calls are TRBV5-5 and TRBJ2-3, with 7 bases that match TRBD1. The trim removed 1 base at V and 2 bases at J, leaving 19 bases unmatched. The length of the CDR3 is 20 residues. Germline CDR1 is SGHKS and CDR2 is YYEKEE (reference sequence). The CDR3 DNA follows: TGTGCCAGCAGCTTGTACCAGGGGGTCCCATCGTACCTTCCCACAGATACGCAGTATTTT. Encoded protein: CASSLYQGVPSYLPTDTQYF.

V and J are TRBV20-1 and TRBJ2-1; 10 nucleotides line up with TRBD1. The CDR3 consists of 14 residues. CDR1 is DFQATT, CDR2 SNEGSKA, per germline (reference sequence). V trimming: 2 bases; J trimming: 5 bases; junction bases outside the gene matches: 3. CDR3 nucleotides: TGCAGTGCTAGAACCGGGACAGGGGACAATGAGCAGTTCTTC. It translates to CSARTGTGDNEQFF.

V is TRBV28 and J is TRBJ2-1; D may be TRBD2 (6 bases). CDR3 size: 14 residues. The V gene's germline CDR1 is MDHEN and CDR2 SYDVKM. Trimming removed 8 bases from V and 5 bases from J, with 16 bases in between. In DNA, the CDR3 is TGTGCCAGCCGGTCCCCGGGACTTAACAATGAGCAGTTCTTC. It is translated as CASRSPGLNNEQFF. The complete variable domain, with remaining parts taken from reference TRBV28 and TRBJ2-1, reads DVKVTQSSRYLVKRTGEKVFLECVQDMDHENMFWYRQDPGLGLRLIYFSYDVKMKEKGDIPEGYSVSREKKERFSLILESASTNQTSMYLCASRSPGLNNEQFFGPGTRLTVL.

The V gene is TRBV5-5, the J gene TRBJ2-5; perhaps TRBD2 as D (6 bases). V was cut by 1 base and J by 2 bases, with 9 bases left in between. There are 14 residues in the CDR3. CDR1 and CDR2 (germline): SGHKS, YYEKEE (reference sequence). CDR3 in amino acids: CASSLLGLQETQYF. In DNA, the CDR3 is TGTGCCAGCAGCTTGTTGGGACTGCAAGAGACCCAGTACTTC.

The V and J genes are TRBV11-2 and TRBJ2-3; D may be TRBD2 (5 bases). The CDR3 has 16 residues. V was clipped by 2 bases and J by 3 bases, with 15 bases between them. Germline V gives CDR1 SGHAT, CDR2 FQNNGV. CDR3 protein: CASSLNNYPGTDTQYF. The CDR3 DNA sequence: TGTGCCAGCAGCTTAAATAACTACCCGGGAACAGATACGCAGTATTTT.

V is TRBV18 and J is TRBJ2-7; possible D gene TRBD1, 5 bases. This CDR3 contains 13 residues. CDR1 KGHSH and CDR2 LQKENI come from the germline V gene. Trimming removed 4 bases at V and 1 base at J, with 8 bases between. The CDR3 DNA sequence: TGTGCCAGCTCACAACAGGCTTCCTACGAGCAGTACTTC. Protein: CASSQQASYEQYF.

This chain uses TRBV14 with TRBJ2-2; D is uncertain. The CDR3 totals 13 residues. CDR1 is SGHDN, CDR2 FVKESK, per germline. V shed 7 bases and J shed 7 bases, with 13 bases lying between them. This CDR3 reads CASTPSGHGELFF. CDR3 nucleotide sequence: TGTGCCAGCACCCCCTCCGGGCACGGGGAGCTGTTTTTT.

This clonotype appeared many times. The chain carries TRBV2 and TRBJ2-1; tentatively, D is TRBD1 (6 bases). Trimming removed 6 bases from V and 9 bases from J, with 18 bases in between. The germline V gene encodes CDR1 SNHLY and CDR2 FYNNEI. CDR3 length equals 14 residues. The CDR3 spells CASSPRGSLSEQFF. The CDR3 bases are TGTGCCAGCAGCCCGAGGGGGAGTCTGTCTGAGCAGTTCTTC.

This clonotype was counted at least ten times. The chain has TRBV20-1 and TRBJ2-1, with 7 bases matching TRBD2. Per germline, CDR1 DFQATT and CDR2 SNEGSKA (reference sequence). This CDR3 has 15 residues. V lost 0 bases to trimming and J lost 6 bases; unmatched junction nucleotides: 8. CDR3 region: CSARDRGGSPNEQFF. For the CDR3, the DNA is TGCAGTGCTAGAGATCGGGGCGGGAGTCCCAATGAGCAGTTCTTC.

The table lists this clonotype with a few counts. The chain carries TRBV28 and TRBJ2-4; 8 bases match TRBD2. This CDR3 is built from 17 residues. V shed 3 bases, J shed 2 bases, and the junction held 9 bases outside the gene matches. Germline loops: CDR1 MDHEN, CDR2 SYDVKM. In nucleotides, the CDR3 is TGTGCCAGCAGTTTGGTCTTCCGGGGGGGACCCAAAAACATTCAGTACTTC. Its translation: CASSLVFRGGPKNIQYF.

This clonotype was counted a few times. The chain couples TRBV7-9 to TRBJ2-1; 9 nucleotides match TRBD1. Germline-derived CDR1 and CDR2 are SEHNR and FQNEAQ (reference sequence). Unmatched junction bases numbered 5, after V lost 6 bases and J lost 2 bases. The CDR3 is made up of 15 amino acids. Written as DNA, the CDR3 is TGTGCCAGCAGACCCGGGACAGGGCCCTACAATGAGCAGTTCTTC. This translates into CASRPGTGPYNEQFF.

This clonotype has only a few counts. CDR3 bases: TGTGCCAGCAGCCAAGGAAGGGTCGGAGACTCACAGTACTTC. As protein: CASSQGRVGDSQYF. The V gene is TRBV4-2, the J gene TRBJ2-7; D remains unclear. Germline V gene sequence: CDR1 LGHNA, CDR2 YNFKEQ. The V gene lost 1 base and the J gene lost 10 bases, with 17 bases spanning the gap. The CDR3 spans 14 residues.

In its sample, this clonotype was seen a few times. CDR3 in DNA: TGTGCCAGCAGTCCCCGCAGGGGCGGTTACACAGATACGCAGTATTTT. It yields the protein CASSPRRGGYTDTQYF. This rearrangement joins TRBV27 to TRBJ2-3; tentative D call: TRBD1 (6 bases). The germline CDR1 and CDR2 sequences are MNHEY and SMNVEV (reference sequence). Trimming pared 5 bases from V and 2 bases from J, leaving 17 bases between. This CDR3 has 16 amino acids.

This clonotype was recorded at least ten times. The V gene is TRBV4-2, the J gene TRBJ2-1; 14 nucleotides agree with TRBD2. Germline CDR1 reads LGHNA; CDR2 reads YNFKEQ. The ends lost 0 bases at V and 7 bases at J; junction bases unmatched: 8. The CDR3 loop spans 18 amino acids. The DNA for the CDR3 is TGTGCCAGCAGCCAAGATCAGACTAGCGGGGGGGCCGGGAATGAGCAGTTCTTC. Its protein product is CASSQDQTSGGAGNEQFF.

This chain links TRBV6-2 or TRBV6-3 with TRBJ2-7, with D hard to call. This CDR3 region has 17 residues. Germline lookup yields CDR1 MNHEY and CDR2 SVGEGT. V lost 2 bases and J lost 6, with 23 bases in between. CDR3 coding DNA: TGTGCCAGCAGTTACCCACCTGACCGTCCCCAACCGGGCGAGCAGTACTTC. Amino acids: CASSYPPDRPQPGEQYF.

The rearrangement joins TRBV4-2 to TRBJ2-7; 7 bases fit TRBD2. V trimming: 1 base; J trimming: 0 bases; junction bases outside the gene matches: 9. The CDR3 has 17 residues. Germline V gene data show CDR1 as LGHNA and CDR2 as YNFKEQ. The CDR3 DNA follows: TGTGCCAGCAGCCAAGTGGTAGCGGGTAGCAGCTCCTACGAGCAGTACTTC. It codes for CASSQVVAGSSSYEQYF.

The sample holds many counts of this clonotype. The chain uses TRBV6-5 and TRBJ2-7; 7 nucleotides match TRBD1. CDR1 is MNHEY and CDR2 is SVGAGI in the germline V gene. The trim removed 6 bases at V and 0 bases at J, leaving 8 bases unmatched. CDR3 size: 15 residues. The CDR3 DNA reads TGTGCCAGCAGAGAGGGGACAGACGCCTCCTACGAGCAGTACTTC. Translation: CASREGTDASYEQYF.

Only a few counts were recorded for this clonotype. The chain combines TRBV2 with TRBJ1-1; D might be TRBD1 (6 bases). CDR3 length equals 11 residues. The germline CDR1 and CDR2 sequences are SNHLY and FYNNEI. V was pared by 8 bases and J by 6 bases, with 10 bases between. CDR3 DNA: TGTGCCAGCTCATACAGGGCTGAAGCTTTCTTT. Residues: CASSYRAEAFF.

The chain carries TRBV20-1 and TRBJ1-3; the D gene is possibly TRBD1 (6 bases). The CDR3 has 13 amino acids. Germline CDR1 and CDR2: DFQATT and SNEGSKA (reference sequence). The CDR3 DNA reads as TGCGCCACTTACTGGGGGCTTCGGAACACCATATATTTT. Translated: CATYWGLRNTIYF.

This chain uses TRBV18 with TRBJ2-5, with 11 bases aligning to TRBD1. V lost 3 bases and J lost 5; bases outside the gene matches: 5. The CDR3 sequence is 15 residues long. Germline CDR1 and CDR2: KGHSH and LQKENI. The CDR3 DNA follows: TGTGCCAGCTCACCGAGGGACAGGGGGACGGAGACCCAGTACTTC. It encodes CASSPRDRGTETQYF.

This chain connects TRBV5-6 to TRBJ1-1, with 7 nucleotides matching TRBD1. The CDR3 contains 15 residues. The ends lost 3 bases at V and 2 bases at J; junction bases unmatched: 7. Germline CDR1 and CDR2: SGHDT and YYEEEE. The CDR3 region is CASSYRGSGNTEAFF. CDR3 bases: TGTGCCAGCAGCTACAGGGGAAGCGGTAACACTGAAGCTTTCTTT.

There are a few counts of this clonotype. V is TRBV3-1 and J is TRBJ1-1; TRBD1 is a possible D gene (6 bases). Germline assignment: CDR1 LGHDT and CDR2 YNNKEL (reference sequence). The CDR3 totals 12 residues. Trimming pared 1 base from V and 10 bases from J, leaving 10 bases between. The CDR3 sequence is CASSQVTGRAFF. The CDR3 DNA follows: TGTGCCAGCAGCCAAGTCACAGGGCGAGCTTTCTTT.